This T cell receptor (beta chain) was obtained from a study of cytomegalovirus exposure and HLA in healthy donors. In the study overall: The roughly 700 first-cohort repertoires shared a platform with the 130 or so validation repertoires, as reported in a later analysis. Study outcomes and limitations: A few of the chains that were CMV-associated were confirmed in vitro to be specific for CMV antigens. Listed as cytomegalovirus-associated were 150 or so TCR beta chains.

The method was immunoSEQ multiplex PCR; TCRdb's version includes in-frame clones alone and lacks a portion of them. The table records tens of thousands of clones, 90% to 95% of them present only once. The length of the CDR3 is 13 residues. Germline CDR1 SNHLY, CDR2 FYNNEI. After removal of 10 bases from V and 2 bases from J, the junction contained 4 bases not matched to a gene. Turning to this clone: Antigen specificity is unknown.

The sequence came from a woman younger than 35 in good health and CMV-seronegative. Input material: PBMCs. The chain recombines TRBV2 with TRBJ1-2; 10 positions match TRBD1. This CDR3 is CATAGQGNYGYTF. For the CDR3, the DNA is TGTGCCACCGCGGGACAGGGGAACTATGGCTACACCTTC.